Listed below are T cell receptor beta chains from one sample, sequenced in a study of T cell changes during pregnancy in multiple sclerosis. Repertoires were generated with immunoSEQ multiplex PCR, while TCRdb's copy carries only in-frame clones and drops some. Here the sample spans approximately 85,000 clones, approximately 91% being singletons. The sample was peripheral blood, taken in the first trimester of pregnancy. The origin of the receptors is a female donor with multiple sclerosis, enrolled in a pregnancy study. Each CDR3 is given with its conserved first and last residue. D genes are given only for firm matches. Some rows have no size entry. The others give once, few or many, or a class for an expanded clone.

V gene	clone size	J gene	D gene	CDR3 protein	CDR3 DNA
TRBV4-2	-	TRBJ1-4	-	CASSQGRGAATNEKLFF	TGTGCCAGCAGCCAGGGACGCGGGGCGGCAACTAATGAAAAACTGTTTTTT
TRBV9	once	TRBJ1-4	-	CASSVGTDEKLFF	TGTGCCAGCAGCGTAGGTACGGATGAAAAACTGTTTTTT
TRBV15	-	TRBJ2-7	TRBD2	CATSRDLVAGGHEQYF	TGTGCCACCAGCAGAGATTTGGTCGCGGGGGGCCACGAGCAGTACTTC
TRBV2	-	TRBJ2-7	TRBD2	CASSVWDYNEQYF	TGTGCCAGCAGTGTTTGGGACTACAACGAGCAGTACTTC
TRBV10-3	-	TRBJ1-1	TRBD1	CAIRSIGTGGTVAFF	TGTGCCATCCGAAGCATTGGGACAGGGGGCACAGTAGCTTTCTTT
TRBV19	-	TRBJ2-2	TRBD1	CASSIEGAAFTGELFF	TGTGCCAGTAGTATTGAGGGGGCGGCATTCACCGGGGAGCTGTTTTTT
TRBV7-9	-	TRBJ2-3	-	CASSPTSTDTQYF	TGTGCCAGCAGTCCAACTAGCACAGATACGCAGTATTTT
TRBV7-8	-	TRBJ2-5	TRBD2	CASSLKSWLGLAGGIGETQYF	TGTGCCAGCAGCTTAAAGAGTTGGTTGGGACTAGCGGGGGGGATCGGCGAGACCCAGTACTTC
TRBV9	-	TRBJ2-2	-	CASSSGRTGELFF	TGTGCCAGCAGTAGCGGCAGGACCGGGGAGCTGTTTTTT
TRBV7-2	few	TRBJ2-5	TRBD2	CASSLGAGGIETQYF	TGTGCCAGCAGCTTAGGAGCGGGGGGTATAGAGACCCAGTACTTC
TRBV18	-	TRBJ2-2	-	CASSPLLTGELFF	TGTGCCAGCTCACCTCTCCTCACCGGGGAGCTGTTTTTT
TRBV20-1	once	TRBJ1-1	-	CNAGVAEAFF	TGCAATGCAGGGGTTGCTGAAGCTTTCTTT
TRBV7-6	-	TRBJ2-2	-	CASSSKQAYGELFF	TGTGCCAGCAGCTCAAAACAGGCGTACGGGGAGCTGTTTTTT
TRBV29-1	-	TRBJ2-2	-	CSVEWAGLAGELFF	TGCAGCGTTGAATGGGCAGGGTTGGCCGGGGAGCTGTTTTTT
TRBV7-8	-	TRBJ2-2	-	CASSLTGELFF	TGTGCCAGCAGCCTCACCGGGGAGCTGTTTTTT
TRBV4-2	-	TRBJ2-2	-	CASSHSTGELFF	TGTGCCAGCAGCCATAGCACCGGGGAGCTGTTTTTT
TRBV30	-	TRBJ2-1	-	CAWSKETPGQFF	TGTGCCTGGAGTAAGGAGACCCCTGGGCAGTTCTTC
TRBV7-2	-	TRBJ1-1	TRBD1	CASSSTGQANTEAFF	TGTGCCAGCAGCTCGACCGGACAGGCTAACACTGAAGCTTTCTTT
TRBV4-2	-	TRBJ2-5	TRBD2	CASSQVGTSGRGETQYF	TGTGCCAGCAGCCAGGTCGGGACTAGCGGGAGAGGGGAGACCCAGTACTTC
TRBV2	-	TRBJ2-2	TRBD2	CASSEAKSGGAIYTGELFF	TGTGCCAGCAGTGAAGCTAAGAGCGGGGGGGCTATTTACACCGGGGAGCTGTTTTTT
TRBV6-1	-	TRBJ2-7	-	CASSGYSGSYEQYF	TGTGCCAGCAGTGGGTACTCAGGATCCTACGAGCAGTACTTC
TRBV18	once	TRBJ1-4	-	CASSPYPGNEKLFF	TGTGCCAGCTCACCATACCCGGGAAATGAAAAACTGTTTTTT
TRBV4-1	few	TRBJ1-1	TRBD1	CASRSTGSSTEAFF	TGCGCCAGCAGATCGACAGGGAGTAGCACTGAAGCTTTCTTT
TRBV6-5	-	TRBJ1-1	-	CASSWQGNTEAFF	TGTGCCAGCAGTTGGCAGGGGAACACTGAAGCTTTCTTT
TRBV7-2	-	TRBJ1-5	TRBD1	CASSRGGTGVGNQPQHF	TGTGCCAGCAGCCGCGGTGGGACAGGGGTGGGCAATCAGCCCCAGCATTTT
TRBV28	-	TRBJ1-2	TRBD1	CASSFARTGMKPNYGYTF	TGTGCCAGCAGTTTTGCCAGGACAGGTATGAAGCCTAACTATGGCTACACCTTC
TRBV28	few	TRBJ2-2	TRBD1	CATNRGEVLSGELFF	TGTGCCACCAACAGGGGGGAGGTCTTAAGCGGGGAGCTGTTTTTT
TRBV4-1	-	TRBJ1-6	-	CASSQDVGDSPLHF	TGCGCCAGCAGCCAAGATGTCGGGGATTCACCCCTCCACTTT
TRBV10-3	-	TRBJ2-5	TRBD1	CAISDPDRGLKTQYF	TGTGCCATCAGTGATCCCGACAGGGGATTAAAGACCCAGTACTTC
TRBV7-3	-	TRBJ2-1	TRBD2	CASSSDSAGESYNEQFF	TGTGCCAGCAGCTCAGACTCAGCGGGAGAGTCCTACAATGAGCAGTTCTTC
TRBV6-5	-	TRBJ1-2	-	CASSYSLHNNYGYTF	TGTGCCAGCAGTTACTCACTACATAATAACTATGGCTACACCTTC
TRBV18	-	TRBJ2-2	-	CASSPLSGASNTGELFF	TGTGCCAGCTCACCACTGTCAGGGGCGTCGAACACCGGGGAGCTGTTTTTT
TRBV18	-	TRBJ1-2	-	CASSRPVYGYTF	TGTGCCAGCTCACGTCCCGTCTATGGCTACACCTTC
TRBV6-1	-	TRBJ1-4	-	CAVDGGAGEKLFF	TGTGCCGTAGATGGAGGGGCCGGTGAAAAACTGTTTTTT
TRBV11-1	-	TRBJ2-7	TRBD2	CASSITSGNYEQYF	TGTGCCAGCAGCATCACTAGCGGGAACTACGAGCAGTACTTC
TRBV10-3	-	TRBJ1-4	TRBD1	CAIRQTGTGRLVNEKLFF	TGTGCCATCAGGCAAACCGGGACAGGGAGGTTAGTAAATGAAAAACTGTTTTTT
TRBV10-3	-	TRBJ2-5	-	CAIRESGETQYF	TGTGCCATCAGGGAATCGGGAGAGACCCAGTACTTC